The present entry profiles one TCR beta chain with its context. Its target is not known. The sample belongs to a study of beta chain features in type 1 diabetes. About the study: The number of sorted cells examined across all samples was 107,917,701. Points from the study as a whole: In every one of the four CD4+ subsets, TCRB CDR3s were moderately but significantly shorter in Type 1 diabetes patients. It was not settled here whether HLA type affects TCRB rearrangement. Sequencing used cDNA, and cells with high TCR expression could therefore be over-represented.

V was trimmed by 2 bases and J by 5 bases, leaving 15 bases between them. Germline loops: CDR1 GTSNPN, CDR2 SVGIG (reference sequence). CDR3 length: 15 residues. Expressed TCRB transcripts were sequenced, since all the RNA that had been isolated was reverse transcribed. The repertoire was sequenced with immunoSEQ multiplex PCR; TCRdb's copy has only in-frame clones and lacks some. The sample has hundreds of thousands of clones; 10% to 15% are singletons. Sequencing was done on a sample of naive CD4+ T cells from blood. The V gene is TRBV30, the J gene TRBJ1-4; weak D call: TRBD1 (6 bases). This clonotype was sampled from a man aged 18 to 35 with type 1 diabetes. The CDR3 spells CAWSPSTGRNEKLFF. CDR3 sequence (DNA): TGTGCCTGGAGTCCTAGTACAGGGCGGAATGAAAAACTGTTTTTT.